A selection of T cell receptor beta chains follows, all from one sample in a study of blood T cell repertoires in COVID-19. The assay was immunoSEQ multiplex PCR, and TCRdb's table has in-frame clones only and misses some. Of 310,000 or so clones listed, around 88% are singletons. The material sequenced was PBMCs or T cells enriched from blood (not recorded which). The origin of the receptors is a woman in her 40s who had recovered from COVID-19. CDR3s include the opening cysteine and the closing phenylalanine or tryptophan. The order of the fields is J gene, clone size, D gene, V gene, CDR3 DNA, CDR3 protein. D genes are given only for firm matches. Clone size is not always given. Where it is, it says once, few, many or a class for expanded clones.

>TRBJ2-5|.|.|TRBV5-1
TGCGCCAGCAGCCCCACCCGGGACTCGTACCAAGAGACCCAGTACTTC
CASSPTRDSYQETQYF
>TRBJ2-7|.|.|TRBV7-2
TGTGCCAGCAGGGTTGAGGCGGGGAACATTTACGAGCAGTACTTC
CASRVEAGNIYEQYF
>TRBJ1-5|.|.|TRBV7-9
TGTGCCAGCAGCTTCCCGGGGTTCAATCAGCCCCAGCATTTT
CASSFPGFNQPQHF
>TRBJ2-2|.|TRBD2|TRBV7-3
TGTGCCAGCAGCTTAGGGAGGGCCAACACCGGGGAGCTGTTTTTT
CASSLGRANTGELFF
>TRBJ2-3|.|TRBD2|TRBV28
TGTGCCAGCAGTTTACCCCTACTAGCGGGAGATACGCAGTATTTT
CASSLPLLAGDTQYF
>TRBJ1-1|.|TRBD1|TRBV7-9
TGTGCCAGCAGCTTGACAGGGGAGCACACTGAAGCTTTCTTT
CASSLTGEHTEAFF
>TRBJ2-3|.|.|TRBV12-5
TGTGCTAGTGGTTTGAACTCAGATACGCAGTATTTT
CASGLNSDTQYF
>TRBJ1-5|.|.|TRBV6-4
TGTGCCAGCAGTGACCGCAGGGTCAATCAGCCCCAGCATTTT
CASSDRRVNQPQHF
>TRBJ2-7|once|TRBD1|TRBV28
TGTGCCAGCAGTGCCACGGGACAGGGGGCTTACGAGCAGTACTTC
CASSATGQGAYEQYF
>TRBJ2-5|.|TRBD1|TRBV7-8
TGTGCCAGCAGCTTAGGGGACAGGGGTAGGGGAGAGACCCAGTACTTC
CASSLGDRGRGETQYF
>TRBJ2-3|.|TRBD2|TRBV18
TGTGCCAGCTCACTCGGACTAGCAGACACCACAGATACGCAGTATTTT
CASSLGLADTTDTQYF
>TRBJ2-1|.|TRBD1|TRBV16
TGTGCCAGCAGCCAATCCGGGACAGGGGTGAATGAGCAGTTCTTC
CASSQSGTGVNEQFF
>TRBJ1-1|.|TRBD1|TRBV27
TGTGCCAGCAGTCCTTCCAGACAGGGGGCGATGGGAACTGAAGCTTTCTTT
CASSPSRQGAMGTEAFF
>TRBJ1-2|.|TRBD1|TRBV27
TGTGCCAGCAGCCAAGACAGGGGGCGCTCCACAGGCTATGGCTACACCTTC
CASSQDRGRSTGYGYTF
>TRBJ1-4|.|TRBD1|TRBV18
TGTGCCAGCACGACAGGGGTTATTGAAAAACTGTTTTTT
CASTTGVIEKLFF
>TRBJ1-1|.|TRBD1|TRBV5-4
TGTGCCAGCAGCTTGGGACAGGGAGCGTTCGGGAACACTGAAGCTTTCTTT
CASSLGQGAFGNTEAFF
>TRBJ1-1|.|.|TRBV6-2/TRBV6-3
TGTGCCAGCAGTTACCAAGGGGCTGGTATTGGTGAAGCTTTCTTT
CASSYQGAGIGEAFF
>TRBJ2-7|.|TRBD1|TRBV24-1
TGTGCCACCAGTGACGCAACGGGACAGAAATACGAGCAGTACTTC
CATSDATGQKYEQYF
>TRBJ2-7|once|TRBD2|TRBV3-1/TRBV3-2
TGTGCCAGCAGCCAAGATGACGGGTCTAGCGGGAGAATACAGTACGAGCAGTACTTC
CASSQDDGSSGRIQYEQYF
>TRBJ2-4|.|.|TRBV3-1/TRBV3-2
TGTGCCAGCAGCCATTCCTTCATTCAGTACTTC
CASSHSFIQYF
>TRBJ1-4|.|TRBD1|TRBV5-1
TGCGCCAGCAGCTATACCGGTGGGACAGGGTGGGAAAAACTGTTTTTT
CASSYTGGTGWEKLFF
>TRBJ2-7|.|TRBD2|TRBV19
TGTGCCAGTAGCCTAGCGGGGGACTACGAGCAGTACTTC
CASSLAGDYEQYF
>TRBJ2-7|.|.|TRBV7-9
TGTGCCAGCAGCTTAGATCTCTACGAGCAGTACTTC
CASSLDLYEQYF
>TRBJ2-7|.|.|TRBV7-9
TGTGCCAGCAGCTTGGCGGGTACGGGGGAGCAGTACTTC
CASSLAGTGEQYF
>TRBJ1-5|.|.|TRBV6-2/TRBV6-3
TGTGCCAGCAGTTACTTTAAGAGCCCTAGCAATCAGCCCCAGCATTTT
CASSYFKSPSNQPQHF
>TRBJ1-3|once|.|TRBV28
TGTGCCAGCAGCATCGGGGGCTCTGGAAACACCATATATTTT
CASSIGGSGNTIYF
>TRBJ2-1|.|.|TRBV5-1
TGCGCCAGCAGCTTCGCAGCGGCGATGGACAATGAGCAGTTCTTC
CASSFAAAMDNEQFF
>TRBJ2-7|.|.|TRBV14
TGTGCCAGCAGCCAAAAGGACAAGCAGTACTTC
CASSQKDKQYF
>TRBJ1-2|.|.|TRBV2
TGTGCCAGCAGTGACAGCTATGGCTACACCTTC
CASSDSYGYTF
>TRBJ2-3|.|.|TRBV4-3
TGCGCCAGCAGTCGAGGGAACCGGGGTAGCACAGATACGCAGTATTTT
CASSRGNRGSTDTQYF
>TRBJ1-3|.|.|TRBV3-1/TRBV3-2
TGTGCCAGCAGCCAAGATCCCCCGCCACCCTTCCACCCCGGTGGTGGAAACACCATATATTTT
CASSQDPPPPFHPGGGNTIYF
>TRBJ1-3|.|TRBD1|TRBV18
TGTGCCAGCTCACCCGTCGGGACAGCCTCTGGAAACACCATATATTTT
CASSPVGTASGNTIYF
>TRBJ2-2|.|TRBD1|TRBV7-2
TGTGCCAGCAGCCGTACAGGGGGGAACACCGGGGAGCTGTTTTTT
CASSRTGGNTGELFF
>TRBJ2-1|.|.|TRBV5-6
TGTGCCAGCAGCTTTTTAGTAGCGGCCCCCTACAATGAGCAGTTCTTC
CASSFLVAAPYNEQFF
>TRBJ2-4|.|.|TRBV29-1
TGCAGCGTTGAAGAGGGGGGACAGACGACGTACTTC
CSVEEGGQTTYF
>TRBJ2-2|.|TRBD2|TRBV28
TGTGCCAGCAGTCCTGCGCGGGGGGTGGCCGGGGAGCTGTTTTTT
CASSPARGVAGELFF